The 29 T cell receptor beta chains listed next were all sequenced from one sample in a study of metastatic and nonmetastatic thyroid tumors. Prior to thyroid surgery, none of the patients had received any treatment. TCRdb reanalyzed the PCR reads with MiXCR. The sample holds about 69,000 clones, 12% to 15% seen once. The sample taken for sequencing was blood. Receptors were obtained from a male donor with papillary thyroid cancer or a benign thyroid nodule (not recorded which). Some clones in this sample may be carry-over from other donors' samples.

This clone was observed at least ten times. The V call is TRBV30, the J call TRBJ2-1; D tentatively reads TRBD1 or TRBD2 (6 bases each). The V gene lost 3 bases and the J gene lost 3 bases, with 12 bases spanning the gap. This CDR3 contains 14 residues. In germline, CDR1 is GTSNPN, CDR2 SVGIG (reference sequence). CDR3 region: CAWRIGGYYNEQFF. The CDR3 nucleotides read TGTGCCTGGAGGATCGGGGGCTACTACAATGAGCAGTTCTTC.

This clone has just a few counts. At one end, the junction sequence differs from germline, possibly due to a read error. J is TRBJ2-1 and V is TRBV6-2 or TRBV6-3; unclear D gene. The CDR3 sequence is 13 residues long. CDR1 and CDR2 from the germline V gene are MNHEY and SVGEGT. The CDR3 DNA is TGTCCCAGCAGCGTAAGGGTAGGCAATGAGCAGTTCTTC. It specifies CPSSVRVGNEQFF.

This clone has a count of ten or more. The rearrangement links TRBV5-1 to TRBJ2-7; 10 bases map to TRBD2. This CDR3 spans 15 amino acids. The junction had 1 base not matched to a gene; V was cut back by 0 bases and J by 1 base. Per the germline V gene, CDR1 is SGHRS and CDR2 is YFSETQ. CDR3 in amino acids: CASSLEGLASYEQYF. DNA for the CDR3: TGCGCCAGCAGCTTGGAGGGACTAGCGTCCTACGAGCAGTACTTC.

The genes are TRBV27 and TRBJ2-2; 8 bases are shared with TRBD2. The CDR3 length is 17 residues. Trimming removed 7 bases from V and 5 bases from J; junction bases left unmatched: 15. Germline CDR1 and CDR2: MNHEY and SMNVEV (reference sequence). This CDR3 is CASIFGIGRALTGELFF. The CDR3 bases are TGTGCCAGCATTTTCGGTATCGGGAGGGCCCTGACCGGGGAGCTGTTTTTT.

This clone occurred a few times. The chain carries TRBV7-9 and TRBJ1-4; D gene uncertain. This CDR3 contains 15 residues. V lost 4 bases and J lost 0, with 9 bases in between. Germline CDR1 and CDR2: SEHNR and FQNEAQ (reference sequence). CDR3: CASSSTAATNEKLFF. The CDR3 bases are TGTGCCAGCAGCTCGACGGCAGCAACTAATGAAAAACTGTTTTTT.

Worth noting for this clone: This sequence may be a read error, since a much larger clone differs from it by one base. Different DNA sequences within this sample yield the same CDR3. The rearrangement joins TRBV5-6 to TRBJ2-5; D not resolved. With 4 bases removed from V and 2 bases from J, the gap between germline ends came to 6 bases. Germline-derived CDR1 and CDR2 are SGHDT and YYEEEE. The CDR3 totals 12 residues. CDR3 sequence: CASSTSQETQYF. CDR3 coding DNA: TGTGCCAGCAGCACATCACAAGAGACCCAGTACTTC.

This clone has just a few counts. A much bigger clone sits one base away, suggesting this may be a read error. CDR3 bases: TGTGCCAGTAGTATCTCCAGATACAATGAGCAGTTCTTC. This codes for CASSISRYNEQFF. The chain carries TRBV19 and TRBJ2-1; D is unclear. Germline loops: CDR1 LNHDA, CDR2 SQIVND (reference sequence). Between the trimmed V and J ends, which lost 3 bases and 4 bases, there was a span of 7 bases. The CDR3 loop spans 13 amino acids.

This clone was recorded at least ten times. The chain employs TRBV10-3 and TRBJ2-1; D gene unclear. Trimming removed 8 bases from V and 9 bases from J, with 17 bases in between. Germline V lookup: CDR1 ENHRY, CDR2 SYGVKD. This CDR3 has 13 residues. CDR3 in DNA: TGTGCCATCTTGGCCCCCGAAGCGCGTGAGCAGTTCTTC. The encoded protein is CAILAPEAREQFF.

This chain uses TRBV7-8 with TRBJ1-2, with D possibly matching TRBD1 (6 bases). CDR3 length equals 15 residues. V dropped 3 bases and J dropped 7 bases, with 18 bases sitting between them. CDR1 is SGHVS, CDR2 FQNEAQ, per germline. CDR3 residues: CASSFEGHVSSGYTF. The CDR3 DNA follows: TGTGCCAGCAGCTTTGAGGGACACGTATCGAGTGGCTACACCTTC.

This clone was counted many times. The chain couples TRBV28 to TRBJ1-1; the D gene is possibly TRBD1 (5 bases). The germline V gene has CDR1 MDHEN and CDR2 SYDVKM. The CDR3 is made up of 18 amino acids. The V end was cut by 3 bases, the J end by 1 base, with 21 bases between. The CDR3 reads CASSLTSFGGGQNTEAFF. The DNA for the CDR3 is TGTGCCAGCAGTTTGACCTCGTTTGGTGGAGGACAGAACACTGAAGCTTTCTTT.

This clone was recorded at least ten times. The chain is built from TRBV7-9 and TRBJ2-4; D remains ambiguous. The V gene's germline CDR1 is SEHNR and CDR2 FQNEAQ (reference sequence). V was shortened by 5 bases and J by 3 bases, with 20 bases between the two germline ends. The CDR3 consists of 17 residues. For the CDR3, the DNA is TGTGCCAGCAGCCCCGCGGTGTATGCTGGAGTCAAAAACATTCAGTACTTC. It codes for CASSPAVYAGVKNIQYF. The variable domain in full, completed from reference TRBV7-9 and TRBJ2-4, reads DTGVSQNPRHKITKRGQNVTFRCDPISEHNRLYWYRQTLGQGPEFLTYFQNEAQLEKSRLLSDRFSAERPKGSFSTLEIQRTEQGDSAMYLCASSPAVYAGVKNIQYFGAGTRLSVL.

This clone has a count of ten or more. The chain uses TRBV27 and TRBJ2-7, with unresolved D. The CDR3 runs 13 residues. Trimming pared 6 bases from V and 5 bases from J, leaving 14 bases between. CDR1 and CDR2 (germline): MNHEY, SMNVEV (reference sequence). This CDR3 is CASRDLLGDEQYF. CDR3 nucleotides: TGTGCCAGCAGGGACCTCCTTGGGGACGAGCAGTACTTC.

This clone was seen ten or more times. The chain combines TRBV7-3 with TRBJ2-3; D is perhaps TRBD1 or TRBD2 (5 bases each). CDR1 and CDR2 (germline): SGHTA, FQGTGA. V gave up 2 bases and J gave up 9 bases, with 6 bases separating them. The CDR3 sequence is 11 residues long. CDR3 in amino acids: CASSLGGTQYF. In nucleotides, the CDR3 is TGTGCCAGCAGCTTAGGGGGAACGCAGTATTTT.

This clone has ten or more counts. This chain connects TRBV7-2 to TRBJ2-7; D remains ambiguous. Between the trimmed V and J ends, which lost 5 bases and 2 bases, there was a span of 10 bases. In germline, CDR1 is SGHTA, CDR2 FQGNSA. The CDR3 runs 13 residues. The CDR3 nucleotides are TGTGCCAGCAGCCCCCTCGATCCCTACGAGCAGTACTTC. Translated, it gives CASSPLDPYEQYF.

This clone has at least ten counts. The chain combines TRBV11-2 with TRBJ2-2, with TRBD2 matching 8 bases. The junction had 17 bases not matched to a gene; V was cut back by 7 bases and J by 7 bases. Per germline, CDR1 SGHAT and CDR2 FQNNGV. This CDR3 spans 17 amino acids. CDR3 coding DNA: TGTGCCAGCACCATACGATCGGCGGGAGGAGGGGTCGGGGAGCTGTTTTTT. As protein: CASTIRSAGGGVGELFF.

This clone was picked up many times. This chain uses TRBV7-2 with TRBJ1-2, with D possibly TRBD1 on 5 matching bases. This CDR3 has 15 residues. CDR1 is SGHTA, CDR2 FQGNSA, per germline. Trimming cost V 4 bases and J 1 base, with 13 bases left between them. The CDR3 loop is CASSWGEGSNYGYTF. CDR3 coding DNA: TGTGCCAGCAGCTGGGGAGAGGGGAGTAACTATGGCTACACCTTC.

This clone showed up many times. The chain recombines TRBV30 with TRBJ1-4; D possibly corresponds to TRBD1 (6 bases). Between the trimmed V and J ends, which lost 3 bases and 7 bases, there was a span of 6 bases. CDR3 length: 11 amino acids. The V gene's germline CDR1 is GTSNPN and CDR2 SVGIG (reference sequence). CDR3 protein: CAWSRGEKLFF. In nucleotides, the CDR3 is TGTGCCTGGAGCAGGGGTGAAAAACTGTTTTTT.

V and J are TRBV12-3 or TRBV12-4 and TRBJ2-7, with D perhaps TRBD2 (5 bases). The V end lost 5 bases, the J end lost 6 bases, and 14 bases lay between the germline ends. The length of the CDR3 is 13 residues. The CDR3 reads CASSPRLSAEQYV. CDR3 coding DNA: TGTGCCAGCAGTCCGCGACTATCCGCCGAGCAGTACGTC.

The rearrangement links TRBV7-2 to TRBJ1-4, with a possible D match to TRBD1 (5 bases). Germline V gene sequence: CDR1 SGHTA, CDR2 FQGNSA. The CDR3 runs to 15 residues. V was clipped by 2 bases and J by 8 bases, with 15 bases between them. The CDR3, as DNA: TGTGCCAGCAGCTTATCGACAGTTAGAGGCGAAAAACTGTTTTTT. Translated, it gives CASSLSTVRGEKLFF. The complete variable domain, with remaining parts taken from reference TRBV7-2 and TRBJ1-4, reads GAGVSQSPSNKVTEKGKDVELRCDPISGHTALYWYRQSLGQGLEFLIYFQGNSAPDKSGLPSDRFSAERTGGSVSTLTIQRTQQEDSAVYLCASSLSTVRGEKLFFGSGTQLSVL.

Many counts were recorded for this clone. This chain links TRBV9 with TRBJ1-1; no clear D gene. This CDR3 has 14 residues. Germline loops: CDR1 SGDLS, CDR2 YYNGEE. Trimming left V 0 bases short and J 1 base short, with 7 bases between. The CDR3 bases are TGTGCCAGCAGCGTAGTTGCAGGGAACACTGAAGCTTTCTTT. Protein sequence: CASSVVAGNTEAFF. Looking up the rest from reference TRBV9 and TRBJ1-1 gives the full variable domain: DSGVTQTPKHLITATGQRVTLRCSPRSGDLSVYWYQQSLDQGLQFLIQYYNGEERAKGNILERFSAQQFPDLHSELNLSSLELGDSALYFCASSVVAGNTEAFFGQGTRLTVV.

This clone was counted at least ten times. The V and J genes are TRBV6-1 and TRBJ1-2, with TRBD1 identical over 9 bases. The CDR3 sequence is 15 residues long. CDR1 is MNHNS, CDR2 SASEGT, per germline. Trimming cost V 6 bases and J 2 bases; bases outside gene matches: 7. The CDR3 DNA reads TGTGCCAGCAGGGGTAAAGGGACAGGGAACTATGGCTACACCTTC. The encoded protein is CASRGKGTGNYGYTF.

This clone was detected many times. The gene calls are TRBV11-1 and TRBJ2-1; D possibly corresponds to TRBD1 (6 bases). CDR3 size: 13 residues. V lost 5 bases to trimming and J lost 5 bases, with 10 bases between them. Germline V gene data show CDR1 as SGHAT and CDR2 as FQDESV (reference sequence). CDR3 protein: CASSQQGNNEQFF. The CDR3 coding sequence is TGTGCCAGCAGCCAGCAGGGGAACAATGAGCAGTTCTTC. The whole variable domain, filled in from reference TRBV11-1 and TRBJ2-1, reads EAEVAQSPRYKITEKSQAVAFWCDPISGHATLYWYRQILGQGPELLVQFQDESVVDDSQLPKDRFSAERLKGVDSTLKIQPAELGDSAMYLCASSQQGNNEQFFGPGTRLTVL.

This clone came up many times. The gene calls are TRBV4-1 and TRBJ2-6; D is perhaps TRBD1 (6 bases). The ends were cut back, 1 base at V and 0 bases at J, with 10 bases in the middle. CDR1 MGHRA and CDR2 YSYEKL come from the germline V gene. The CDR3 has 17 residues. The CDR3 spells CASSQVEQGSGANVLTF. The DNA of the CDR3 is TGCGCCAGCAGCCAAGTTGAACAGGGCTCTGGGGCCAACGTCCTGACTTTC.

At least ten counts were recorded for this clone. Here the CDR3 reads CASSLAGVGDYGYTF. In DNA form, the CDR3 reads TGTGCCAGCAGCTTAGCGGGGGTCGGGGACTATGGCTACACCTTC. The gene calls are TRBV7-2 and TRBJ1-2; a possible D gene is TRBD1 (5 bases). The CDR3 extends over 15 amino acids. V was shortened by 0 bases and J by 3 bases, with 11 bases between the two germline ends. Germline lookup yields CDR1 SGHTA and CDR2 FQGNSA.

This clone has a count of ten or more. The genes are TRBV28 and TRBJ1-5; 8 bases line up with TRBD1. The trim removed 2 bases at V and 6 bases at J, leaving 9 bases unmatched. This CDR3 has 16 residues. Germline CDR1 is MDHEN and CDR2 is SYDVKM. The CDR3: CASSLSWDRHSQPQHF. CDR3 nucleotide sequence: TGTGCCAGCAGTTTAAGTTGGGACAGGCATAGTCAGCCCCAGCATTTT.

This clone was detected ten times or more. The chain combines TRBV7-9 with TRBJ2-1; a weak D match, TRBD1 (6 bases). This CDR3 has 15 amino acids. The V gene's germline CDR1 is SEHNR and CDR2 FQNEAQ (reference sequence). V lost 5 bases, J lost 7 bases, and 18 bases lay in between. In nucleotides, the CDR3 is TGTGCCAGCAGCCCCCAGATGGCAGGGGTGAATGAGCAGTTCTTC. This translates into CASSPQMAGVNEQFF.

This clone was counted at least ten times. The CDR3 protein is CASSQVGHGGRDSPLHF. The CDR3 DNA sequence: TGCGCCAGCAGCCAAGTAGGGCATGGGGGGAGGGACTCACCCCTCCACTTT. The chain is built from TRBV4-1 and TRBJ1-6; D might be TRBD1 (5 bases). The CDR3 totals 17 residues. With 1 base removed from V and 10 bases from J, the gap between germline ends came to 20 bases. Germline values: CDR1 MGHRA, CDR2 YSYEKL.

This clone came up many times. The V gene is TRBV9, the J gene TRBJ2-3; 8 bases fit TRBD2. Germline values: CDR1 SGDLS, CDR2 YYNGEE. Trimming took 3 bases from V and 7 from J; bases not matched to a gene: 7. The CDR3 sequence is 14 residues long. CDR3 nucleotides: TGTGCCAGCAGCGGGGGCAGCGGGAGCAATACGCAGTATTTT. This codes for CASSGGSGSNTQYF.

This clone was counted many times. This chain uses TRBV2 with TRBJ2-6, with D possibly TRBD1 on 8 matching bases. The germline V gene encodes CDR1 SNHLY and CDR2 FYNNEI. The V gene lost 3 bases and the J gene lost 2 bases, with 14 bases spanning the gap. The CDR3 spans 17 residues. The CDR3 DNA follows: TGTGCCAGCAGTGAGACAGGGGCGGGAGCTGGGGCCAACGTCCTGACTTTC. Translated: CASSETGAGAGANVLTF.